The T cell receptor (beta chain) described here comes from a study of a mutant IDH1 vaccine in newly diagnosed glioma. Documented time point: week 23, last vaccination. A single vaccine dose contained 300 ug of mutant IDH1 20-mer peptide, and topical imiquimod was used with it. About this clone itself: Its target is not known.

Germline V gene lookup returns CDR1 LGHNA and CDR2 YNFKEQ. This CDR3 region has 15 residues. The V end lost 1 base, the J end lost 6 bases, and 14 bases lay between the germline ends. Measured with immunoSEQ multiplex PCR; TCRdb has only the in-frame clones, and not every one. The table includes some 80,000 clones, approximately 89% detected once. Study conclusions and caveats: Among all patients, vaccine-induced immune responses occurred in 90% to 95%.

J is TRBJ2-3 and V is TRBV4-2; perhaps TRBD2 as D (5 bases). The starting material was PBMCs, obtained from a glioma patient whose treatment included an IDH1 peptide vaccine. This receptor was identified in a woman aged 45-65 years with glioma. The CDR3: CASSQGLADSDTQYF. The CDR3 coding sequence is TGTGCCAGCAGCCAAGGGCTAGCCGACTCCGATACGCAGTATTTT.